This is a list of T cell receptor beta chains from one sample in a study of sequential checkpoint blockade in melanoma. Clones were sequenced by immunoSEQ multiplex PCR, and TCRdb holds only the in-frame ones, with some missing. Of 40,000 or so clones detected, roughly a third appear once; the ten largest clones hold roughly 1.5%. The source was tumor tissue (inferred from file names), collected from a patient given nivolumab and ipilimumab in sequence. The receptors derive from a human donor with melanoma. CDR3s include the opening cysteine and the closing phenylalanine or tryptophan. A D gene is named only where the DNA matches it firmly. Only some rows state a clone size, as once, few, many or a class for expanded clones.

V gene: TRBV6-8; CDR3 length: 16; D gene: .; J gene: TRBJ2-2; clone size: .; CDR3 protein: CAISAGEGSNTGELFF; CDR3 DNA: TGTGCCATCAGCGCCGGTGAGGGTTCGAACACCGGGGAGCTGTTTTTT
V gene: TRBV5-1; CDR3 length: 15; D gene: .; J gene: TRBJ2-2; clone size: .; CDR3 protein: CASSLDGTFTGELFF; CDR3 DNA: TGCGCCAGCAGCTTGGATGGGACGTTCACCGGGGAGCTGTTTTTT
V gene: TRBV14; CDR3 length: 19; D gene: TRBD1; J gene: TRBJ2-3; clone size: .; CDR3 protein: CASSPLGQLLFTSTDTQYF; CDR3 DNA: TGTGCCAGCAGCCCACTGGGACAGTTATTGTTCACTAGCACAGATACGCAGTATTTT
V gene: TRBV5-1; CDR3 length: 16; D gene: .; J gene: TRBJ2-7; clone size: .; CDR3 protein: CASSLGGPLSVGEQYF; CDR3 DNA: TGCGCCAGCAGCTTGGGGGGGCCTCTCTCGGTGGGCGAGCAGTACTTC
V gene: TRBV6-8; CDR3 length: 14; D gene: .; J gene: TRBJ1-3; clone size: .; CDR3 protein: CASRADLRGNTIYF; CDR3 DNA: TGTGCCAGCAGGGCAGACCTCCGTGGAAACACCATATATTTT
V gene: TRBV29-1; CDR3 length: 15; D gene: .; J gene: TRBJ1-1; clone size: .; CDR3 protein: CSVDHPGPLNTEAFF; CDR3 DNA: TGCAGCGTTGATCACCCGGGACCCCTGAACACTGAAGCTTTCTTT
V gene: TRBV19; CDR3 length: 13; D gene: .; J gene: TRBJ2-2; clone size: few; CDR3 protein: CASSPRETGELFF; CDR3 DNA: TGTGCCAGTAGCCCCAGGGAGACCGGGGAGCTGTTTTTT
V gene: TRBV6-8; CDR3 length: 16; D gene: .; J gene: TRBJ2-7; clone size: .; CDR3 protein: CASSGGQPVFLYEQYF; CDR3 DNA: TGTGCCAGCAGTGGGGGGCAGCCGGTCTTCCTCTACGAGCAGTACTTC
V gene: TRBV28; CDR3 length: 13; D gene: .; J gene: TRBJ2-5; clone size: few; CDR3 protein: CASSLQYQETQYF; CDR3 DNA: TGTGCCAGCAGTTTACAGTACCAAGAGACCCAGTACTTC
V gene: TRBV6-8; CDR3 length: 16; D gene: .; J gene: TRBJ2-5; clone size: few; CDR3 protein: CASRPYGANRGETQYF; CDR3 DNA: TGTGCCAGCAGGCCCTACGGAGCGAATCGGGGGGAGACCCAGTACTTC
V gene: TRBV6-8; CDR3 length: 12; D gene: .; J gene: TRBJ1-4; clone size: .; CDR3 protein: CASSKQVEKLFF; CDR3 DNA: TGTGCCAGCAGTAAACAGGTTGAGAAACTGTTTTTT
V gene: TRBV11-3; CDR3 length: 16; D gene: TRBD2; J gene: TRBJ2-3; clone size: few; CDR3 protein: CASSPWAGGTTDTQYF; CDR3 DNA: TGTGCCAGCAGCCCCTGGGCGGGAGGTACCACAGATACGCAGTATTTT
V gene: TRBV6-8; CDR3 length: 14; D gene: TRBD1; J gene: TRBJ2-2; clone size: few; CDR3 protein: CASSYDRGTGELFF; CDR3 DNA: TGTGCCAGCAGTTACGACAGGGGGACCGGGGAGCTGTTTTTT
V gene: TRBV6-8; CDR3 length: 14; D gene: .; J gene: TRBJ2-1; clone size: few; CDR3 protein: CASRSLGAYNEQFF; CDR3 DNA: TGTGCCAGCCGGAGTTTGGGGGCCTACAATGAGCAGTTCTTC
V gene: TRBV7-1; CDR3 length: 13; D gene: .; J gene: TRBJ2-7; clone size: few; CDR3 protein: CASSLGRIGEQYF; CDR3 DNA: TGTGCCAGCAGCTTAGGACGCATCGGCGAGCAGTACTTC
V gene: TRBV29-1; CDR3 length: 16; D gene: TRBD1; J gene: TRBJ1-4; clone size: .; CDR3 protein: CSVEIAGGFDGEKLFF; CDR3 DNA: TGCAGCGTTGAAATCGCAGGGGGTTTCGATGGGGAAAAACTGTTTTTT
V gene: TRBV6-8; CDR3 length: 14; D gene: TRBD2; J gene: TRBJ2-7; clone size: many; CDR3 protein: CATSHGTSASEQYF; CDR3 DNA: TGTGCCACCAGCCATGGGACTAGCGCAAGCGAGCAGTACTTC
V gene: TRBV6-7; CDR3 length: 14; D gene: .; J gene: TRBJ2-2; clone size: few; CDR3 protein: CASSLLGSGGELFF; CDR3 DNA: TGTGCCAGCAGTTTACTAGGTTCTGGTGGGGAGCTGTTTTTT
V gene: TRBV6-8; CDR3 length: 15; D gene: TRBD1; J gene: TRBJ2-1; clone size: .; CDR3 protein: CASRGAPTGTNEQFF; CDR3 DNA: TGTGCCAGCAGGGGGGCTCCGACAGGGACCAATGAGCAGTTCTTC
V gene: TRBV11-3; CDR3 length: 15; D gene: TRBD2; J gene: TRBJ2-1; clone size: .; CDR3 protein: CASRLAANSYNEQFF; CDR3 DNA: TGTGCCAGCAGACTAGCGGCCAACTCCTACAATGAGCAGTTCTTC
V gene: TRBV28; CDR3 length: 13; D gene: .; J gene: TRBJ1-5; clone size: few; CDR3 protein: CASSWGQNQPQHF; CDR3 DNA: TGTGCCAGCAGTTGGGGACAAAATCAGCCCCAGCATTTT
V gene: TRBV15; CDR3 length: 20; D gene: TRBD1; J gene: TRBJ2-3; clone size: .; CDR3 protein: CATSRDGGQVSWGYPDTQYF; CDR3 DNA: TGTGCCACCAGCAGAGATGGGGGACAGGTCTCATGGGGCTACCCAGATACGCAGTATTTT
V gene: TRBV19; CDR3 length: 17; D gene: .; J gene: TRBJ2-6; clone size: once; CDR3 protein: CASSILVPGSGANVLTF; CDR3 DNA: TGTGCCAGTAGTATCTTGGTTCCCGGCTCTGGGGCCAACGTCCTGACTTTC
V gene: TRBV29-1; CDR3 length: 16; D gene: TRBD1; J gene: TRBJ1-2; clone size: .; CDR3 protein: CSATGTGVFKGSGYTF; CDR3 DNA: TGCAGCGCCACCGGGACAGGGGTGTTTAAAGGTAGTGGCTACACCTTC
V gene: TRBV6-8; CDR3 length: 15; D gene: .; J gene: TRBJ2-1; clone size: .; CDR3 protein: CASRVSGAFYNEQFF; CDR3 DNA: TGTGCCAGCAGAGTGTCAGGGGCTTTTTACAATGAGCAGTTCTTC
V gene: TRBV28; CDR3 length: 15; D gene: .; J gene: TRBJ2-2; clone size: few; CDR3 protein: CASSPDFLWDGELFF; CDR3 DNA: TGTGCCAGCTCGCCCGACTTCTTATGGGACGGGGAGCTGTTTTTT
V gene: TRBV11-3; CDR3 length: 15; D gene: .; J gene: TRBJ1-1; clone size: few; CDR3 protein: CASSLESRAYTEAFF; CDR3 DNA: TGTGCCAGCAGCTTAGAGTCCCGAGCATACACTGAAGCTTTCTTT
V gene: TRBV18; CDR3 length: 14; D gene: .; J gene: TRBJ2-1; clone size: .; CDR3 protein: CASSPLQGKGEQFF; CDR3 DNA: TGTGCCAGCTCGCCTCTACAGGGTAAAGGGGAGCAGTTCTTC
V gene: TRBV28; CDR3 length: 16; D gene: TRBD2; J gene: TRBJ2-2; clone size: .; CDR3 protein: CASSLNKLAGTGELFF; CDR3 DNA: TGTGCCAGCAGTTTAAATAAACTAGCGGGGACCGGGGAGCTGTTTTTT
V gene: TRBV7-6; CDR3 length: 17; D gene: .; J gene: TRBJ1-3; clone size: few; CDR3 protein: CASSLRQGSQTGNTIYF; CDR3 DNA: TGTGCCAGCAGCTTACGGCAGGGGTCCCAAACTGGAAACACCATATATTTT
V gene: TRBV29-1; CDR3 length: 13; D gene: .; J gene: TRBJ2-3; clone size: .; CDR3 protein: CSVAQGRTDTQYF; CDR3 DNA: TGCAGCGTTGCACAGGGAAGGACAGATACGCAGTATTTT
V gene: TRBV28; CDR3 length: 18; D gene: .; J gene: TRBJ2-6; clone size: few; CDR3 protein: CASSLWAQTPPGANVLTF; CDR3 DNA: TGTGCCAGCAGTTTATGGGCACAAACCCCTCCGGGGGCCAACGTCCTGACTTTC
V gene: TRBV28; CDR3 length: 15; D gene: .; J gene: TRBJ1-3; clone size: .; CDR3 protein: CASTIGGVSGNTIYF; CDR3 DNA: TGTGCCAGCACGATAGGAGGGGTTTCTGGAAACACCATATATTTT
V gene: TRBV18; CDR3 length: 13; D gene: TRBD1; J gene: TRBJ2-7; clone size: .; CDR3 protein: CASSLEQGYEQYF; CDR3 DNA: TGTGCCAGCTCACTTGAACAGGGGTACGAGCAGTACTTC
V gene: TRBV11-3; CDR3 length: 16; D gene: TRBD2; J gene: TRBJ2-3; clone size: .; CDR3 protein: CASSFRSGGSTDTQYF; CDR3 DNA: TGTGCCAGCAGCTTCCGCTCGGGGGGGAGCACAGATACGCAGTATTTT
V gene: TRBV11-3; CDR3 length: 15; D gene: TRBD2; J gene: TRBJ2-1; clone size: .; CDR3 protein: CASSPSGREGNEQFF; CDR3 DNA: TGTGCCAGCAGCCCTAGCGGGAGAGAGGGCAATGAGCAGTTCTTC
V gene: TRBV11-3; CDR3 length: 18; D gene: .; J gene: TRBJ1-6; clone size: .; CDR3 protein: CASSLDPPGYDWRSPLHF; CDR3 DNA: TGTGCCAGCAGCTTGGACCCGCCGGGTTACGACTGGAGGTCACCCCTCCACTTT
V gene: TRBV11-3; CDR3 length: 15; D gene: TRBD1; J gene: TRBJ1-2; clone size: few; CDR3 protein: CASSTGTGERYGYTF; CDR3 DNA: TGTGCCAGCAGCACGGGGACAGGGGAGAGGTATGGCTACACCTTC
V gene: TRBV19; CDR3 length: 14; D gene: .; J gene: TRBJ1-2; clone size: .; CDR3 protein: CASSIRPSPYGYTF; CDR3 DNA: TGTGCCAGTAGTATCCGTCCCAGCCCCTATGGCTACACCTTC
V gene: TRBV23-1; CDR3 length: 13; D gene: TRBD1; J gene: TRBJ2-5; clone size: few; CDR3 protein: CASSLEGQGTQYF; CDR3 DNA: TGCGCCAGCAGCTTAGAGGGACAGGGTACCCAGTACTTC
V gene: TRBV9; CDR3 length: 15; D gene: .; J gene: TRBJ2-3; clone size: .; CDR3 protein: CASSVATWDTDTQYF; CDR3 DNA: TGTGCCAGCAGCGTAGCTACGTGGGACACAGATACGCAGTATTTT
V gene: TRBV30; CDR3 length: 14; D gene: TRBD1; J gene: TRBJ1-2; clone size: .; CDR3 protein: CAWNRGGQANGYTF; CDR3 DNA: TGTGCCTGGAACCGGGGGGGACAGGCCAATGGCTACACCTTC
V gene: TRBV29-1; CDR3 length: 16; D gene: TRBD2; J gene: TRBJ2-7; clone size: .; CDR3 protein: CSVEGGEIAGEGEQYF; CDR3 DNA: TGCAGCGTTGAAGGAGGGGAAATAGCGGGAGAGGGCGAGCAGTACTTC
V gene: TRBV29-1; CDR3 length: 12; D gene: .; J gene: TRBJ2-1; clone size: .; CDR3 protein: CSVAGGGGEQFF; CDR3 DNA: TGCAGCGTTGCAGGGGGCGGGGGTGAGCAGTTCTTC
V gene: TRBV30; CDR3 length: 18; D gene: .; J gene: TRBJ1-1; clone size: .; CDR3 protein: CAWSVRGRVTGMNTEAFF; CDR3 DNA: TGTGCCTGGAGTGTCCGAGGTAGGGTGACGGGCATGAACACTGAAGCTTTCTTT
V gene: TRBV18; CDR3 length: 13; D gene: .; J gene: TRBJ2-3; clone size: .; CDR3 protein: CASSARNTDTQYF; CDR3 DNA: TGTGCCAGCTCAGCACGTAACACAGATACGCAGTATTTT
V gene: TRBV11-3; CDR3 length: 14; D gene: .; J gene: TRBJ1-2; clone size: few; CDR3 protein: CASSLAVRSYGYTF; CDR3 DNA: TGTGCCAGCAGCTTGGCCGTCAGGTCCTATGGCTACACCTTC
V gene: TRBV9; CDR3 length: 15; D gene: .; J gene: TRBJ2-1; clone size: many; CDR3 protein: CASSVGGASYNEQFF; CDR3 DNA: TGTGCCAGCAGCGTAGGTGGGGCCTCCTACAATGAGCAGTTCTTC
V gene: TRBV11-3; CDR3 length: 15; D gene: .; J gene: TRBJ2-7; clone size: few; CDR3 protein: CASSSGSQGFYEQYF; CDR3 DNA: TGTGCCAGCAGCTCAGGCAGCCAGGGCTTCTACGAGCAGTACTTC